The next 11 T cell receptor beta chains were all read from a single sample in a study of T cell repertoires in cytomegalovirus infection. The antigens of these receptors remain unknown. TCRdb passed the reads through MiXCR, listing each CDR3 protein once. This sample yields hundreds of thousands of distinct CDR3 sequences, of which about 42% are seen a single time; around two fifths belongs to the top ten. Here the sequenced sample was cultured PBMCs, taken from culture after CMV antigen stimulation. The receptors derive from a human donor in good health (CMV status not recorded). Some clones in this sample may be carry-over from other donors' samples.

The chain recombines TRBV2 with TRBJ2-7; 7 bases line up with TRBD1. Looked up from germline, CDR1 is SNHLY and CDR2 is FYNNEI. V gave up 1 base and J gave up 0 bases; unmatched junction bases: 3. CDR3 length: 15 residues. The CDR3 bases are TGTGCCAGCAGTGAAGAACAGGGGACCTCCTACGAGCAGTACTTC. Translated: CASSEEQGTSYEQYF.

This clonotype was counted only a few times. This sequence joins TRBV6-2 or TRBV6-3 and TRBJ2-4; no clear D gene. Deletions cut 3 bases from V and 0 bases from J, with 9 bases between. The CDR3 totals 15 residues. Germline V lookup: CDR1 MNHEY, CDR2 SVGEGT. The CDR3 DNA sequence: TGTGCCAGCAGTTATTCTCGACTAGCCAAAAACATTCAGTACTTC. This sequence encodes CASSYSRLAKNIQYF.

The chain carries TRBV7-2 and TRBJ2-1; D perhaps matches TRBD2 (6 bases). In germline, CDR1 is SGHTA, CDR2 FQGNSA. Trimming removed 3 bases from V and 6 bases from J, with 12 bases in between. The CDR3 is made up of 14 amino acids. The CDR3 DNA reads TGTGCCAGCAGCTTTCCGGGCGGGGCCAATGAGCAGTTCTTC. Residues: CASSFPGGANEQFF.

The chain couples TRBV7-6 to TRBJ1-2; weak D call: TRBD1 (6 bases). V lost 5 bases, J lost 0 bases, and 13 bases lay in between. The CDR3 extends over 15 amino acids. Germline V gives CDR1 SGHVS, CDR2 FNYEAQ. In DNA, the CDR3 is TGTGCCAGCAGCCTAATACAGGGAGCTAACTATGGCTACACCTTC. It yields the protein CASSLIQGANYGYTF.

The chain combines TRBV7-6 with TRBJ2-1; TRBD2 agrees at 10 bases. The CDR3 runs 15 residues. Germline V lookup: CDR1 SGHVS, CDR2 FNYEAQ. The junction had 8 bases not matched to a gene; V was cut back by 3 bases and J by 9 bases. The CDR3 protein is CASSLELAGIGEQFF. The CDR3 nucleotides read TGTGCCAGCAGCTTGGAACTAGCGGGGATCGGTGAGCAGTTCTTC.

This clonotype has more than one count but fewer than ten. The rearrangement uses TRBV6-5 and TRBJ2-5, with D possibly TRBD2 on 6 matching bases. This CDR3 region has 16 residues. Trimming took 2 bases from V and 4 from J, leaving 17 bases between them. Germline CDR1 MNHEY, CDR2 SVGAGI. The CDR3 nucleotides read TGTGCCAGCAGTTACGATCCTGCGGGAAATATAGAGACCCAGTACTTC. It codes for CASSYDPAGNIETQYF.

This chain joins TRBV3-1 and TRBJ1-2, with 11 bases identical to TRBD1. Germline lookup yields CDR1 LGHDT and CDR2 YNNKEL (reference sequence). After removal of 2 bases from V and 4 bases from J, the junction contained 6 bases not matched to a gene. The CDR3 totals 16 residues. CDR3 DNA: TGTGCCAGCAGCCAACTTGGACAGGGGGCTTCCTATGGCTACACCTTC. Encoded protein: CASSQLGQGASYGYTF.

The chain has TRBV6-2 or TRBV6-3 and TRBJ2-5; TRBD2 is a possible D gene (5 bases). V shed 6 bases and J shed 5 bases, with 13 bases lying between them. The CDR3 totals 13 residues. CDR1 and CDR2 from the germline V gene are MNHEY and SVGEGT. CDR3 loop: CASRSTGLETQYF. The DNA of the CDR3 is TGTGCCAGCAGGTCGACGGGGTTGGAGACCCAGTACTTC.

This sequence joins TRBV7-8 and TRBJ2-1; 14 bases align to TRBD2. CDR3 size: 15 residues. The germline gives CDR1 SGHVS, CDR2 FQNEAQ. The J segment lost 8 bases and the V segment lost 1 base, leaving 1 base of the junction unmatched. In DNA, the CDR3 is TGTGCCAGCAGCTTAGGACTAGCGGGAGGGTATGAGCAGTTCTTC. Encoded protein: CASSLGLAGGYEQFF.

This clonotype was counted between two and nine times. The chain couples TRBV6-5 to TRBJ2-7, with 7 bases that match TRBD2. This CDR3 has 16 amino acids. CDR1 is MNHEY and CDR2 is SVGAGI in the germline V gene. V lost 0 bases and J lost 1; bases outside the gene matches: 6. The CDR3: CASSYSYGRSSYEQYF. CDR3 nucleotide sequence: TGTGCCAGCAGTTACTCTTACGGGAGGTCTTCCTACGAGCAGTACTTC.

V is TRBV2 and J is TRBJ2-7; TRBD2 is a possible D gene (5 bases). The CDR3 has 15 residues. V gave up 6 bases and J gave up 0 bases, with 15 bases separating them. Germline V lookup: CDR1 SNHLY, CDR2 FYNNEI. CDR3 residues: CASRHRSGSSYEQYF. The CDR3 DNA follows: TGTGCCAGCAGACACAGAAGCGGCAGCTCCTACGAGCAGTACTTC.